One sample yielded the 24 T cell receptor beta chains listed below, sequenced in a study of T cells in Graves' hyperthyroidism and ophthalmopathy. From RNA transcripts, TCR beta CDR3 regions were amplified. RT-PCR in the first round (using the HTBI primer set) targeted the TCR CDR3. TCRdb re-derived calls from the multiplex PCR reads in MiXCR, one entry per CDR3 protein. The sample comprises 550,000 to 700,000 distinct CDR3 sequences, about 43% of which are singletons, and under 20% rests with the top ten. Sample: peripheral blood or thyroid tissue (not recorded which). The source is an adult woman with Graves' disease, either hyperthyroidism or ophthalmopathy (not recorded which).

This sequence joins TRBV7-2 and TRBJ2-5; 9 bases match TRBD1. V shed 5 bases and J 4 bases; nucleotides not matched to a gene: 11. The CDR3 extends over 16 amino acids. Looked up from germline, CDR1 is SGHTA and CDR2 is FQGNSA. The CDR3 is CASSPHIGTGLETQYF. CDR3 DNA: TGTGCCAGCAGCCCGCATATAGGGACAGGGCTAGAGACCCAGTACTTC.

The CDR3 region has the DNA TGTGCCAGCAGTTCGTACCCCGGCGGGCTGATCCATGGCTACACCTTC. This gives the protein CASSSYPGGLIHGYTF. This rearrangement joins TRBV6-5 to TRBJ1-2; D uncertain. Trimming stripped 4 bases from V and 6 bases from J, with 21 bases between. This CDR3 is built from 16 residues. Germline V gives CDR1 MNHEY, CDR2 SVGAGI.

Many counts were recorded for this clonotype. Being one base from a much bigger clone, this may be a read error. DNA for the CDR3: TGCGCCAGCAGCCAGACAGGGACTAATGAAAAACTGTTTTTT. It specifies CASSQTGTNEKLFF. The chain is built from TRBV5-1 and TRBJ1-4; 7 bases fit TRBD1. With V trimmed by 4 bases and J by 2 bases, 2 bases remained unmatched. The length of the CDR3 is 14 residues. CDR1 and CDR2 (germline): SGHRS, YFSETQ.

This clonotype showed up just a few times. The chain combines TRBV20-1 with TRBJ2-6, with 7 bases matching TRBD1. Germline assignment: CDR1 DFQATT and CDR2 SNEGSKA (reference sequence). The CDR3 spans 13 residues. J was trimmed by 12 bases and V by 4 bases; bases with no gene match: 9. The CDR3: CSAKGQVPSVLTF. In nucleotides, the CDR3 is TGCAGTGCTAAAGGACAGGTCCCTAGCGTCCTGACTTTC.

The V call is TRBV20-1, the J call TRBJ1-5; 8 nucleotides align to TRBD1. J gave up 15 bases and V 6 bases, and 7 bases lay outside the gene matches. This CDR3 comprises 10 residues. Germline CDR1 reads DFQATT; CDR2 reads SNEGSKA (reference sequence). The CDR3 coding sequence is TGCAGTGCAACCGGGACAGGTTGGCATTTT. Translation gives CSATGTGWHF.

The chain carries TRBV20-1 and TRBJ2-7, with D tentatively TRBD1 or TRBD2 (5 bases each). This CDR3 spans 15 amino acids. Germline values: CDR1 DFQATT, CDR2 SNEGSKA (reference sequence). The germline V and J ends were trimmed by 2 bases and 0 bases, with 14 bases remaining between them. CDR3 DNA sequence: TGCAGTGCTAGACTTCGGGACCGGAGCTCCTACGAGCAGTACTTC. Amino acids: CSARLRDRSSYEQYF.

In its sample, this clonotype was seen many times. The V call is TRBV20-1, the J call TRBJ2-2, with TRBD2 matching over 8 bases. Germline V CDR1 and CDR2: DFQATT, SNEGSKA (reference sequence). The J segment lost 7 bases and the V segment lost 3 bases, leaving 7 bases of the junction unmatched. There are 14 residues in the CDR3. The CDR3 nucleotides read TGCAGTGCTAGTCAAGCGGGAGATAACGGGGAGCTGTTTTTT. This gives the protein CSASQAGDNGELFF.

This chain connects TRBV15 to TRBJ1-4; D is possibly TRBD1 (6 bases). CDR3 length: 15 amino acids. The V and J ends lost 11 bases and 0 bases respectively, with 16 bases between them. Germline V gene sequence: CDR1 LNHNV, CDR2 YYDKDF (reference sequence). CDR3 region: CAPPEDSATNEKLFF. In nucleotides, the CDR3 is TGTGCCCCCCCCGAGGACAGTGCAACTAATGAAAAACTGTTTTTT. Together with reference TRBV15 and TRBJ1-4, the CDR3 gives the full variable domain: DAMVIQNPRYQVTQFGKPVTLSCSQTLNHNVMYWYQQKSSQAPKLLFHYYDKDFNNEADTPDNFQSRRPNTSFCFLDIRSPGLGDTAMYLCAPPEDSATNEKLFFGSGTQLSVL.

The rearrangement uses TRBV19 and TRBJ2-6; tentative D call: TRBD1 (6 bases). This CDR3 has 19 amino acids. The V gene's germline CDR1 is LNHDA and CDR2 SQIVND (reference sequence). Trimming removed 1 base at V and 4 bases at J, with 20 bases between. CDR3 region: CASSIAAGTRGSGANVLTF. CDR3 in DNA: TGTGCCAGTAGTATAGCCGCCGGGACACGGGGCTCGGGGGCCAACGTCCTGACTTTC.

V and J are TRBV7-9 and TRBJ2-7, with no clear D. Per the germline V gene, CDR1 is SEHNR and CDR2 is FQNEAQ (reference sequence). Trimming shortened V by 6 bases and J by 6 bases, and 15 bases separated the two germline ends. CDR3 length: 13 amino acids. The DNA of the CDR3 is TGTGCCAGCAGTTCCGGGCAGACGGGCGAGCAGTACTTC. Amino acids: CASSSGQTGEQYF.

The rearrangement joins TRBV11-2 to TRBJ1-4; 7 nucleotides agree with TRBD1. V trimming: 1 base; J trimming: 6 bases; junction bases outside the gene matches: 11. The length of the CDR3 is 17 residues. Germline V lookup: CDR1 SGHAT, CDR2 FQNNGV. The CDR3 spells CASSLALYRGRDEKLFF. CDR3 DNA sequence: TGTGCCAGCAGCTTAGCCCTCTACAGGGGCAGGGATGAAAAACTGTTTTTT.

The chain recombines TRBV20-1 with TRBJ2-7; D uncertain. The V and J ends lost 7 bases and 2 bases respectively, with 15 bases between them. Germline V lookup: CDR1 DFQATT, CDR2 SNEGSKA (reference sequence). This CDR3 spans 13 amino acids. The CDR3 loop reads CSGNTGQAYEQYF. CDR3 coding DNA: TGCAGTGGTAACACCGGCCAGGCCTACGAGCAGTACTTC.

For the CDR3, the DNA is TGCAGCGTTGCCCCACAGGGGAGATACAATGAGCAGTTCTTC. It codes for CSVAPQGRYNEQFF. This rearrangement joins TRBV29-1 to TRBJ2-1; 7 bases fit TRBD1. V gave up 4 bases and J gave up 4 bases; unmatched junction bases: 7. The CDR3 totals 14 residues. CDR1 SQVTM and CDR2 ANQGSEA come from the germline V gene.

This clonotype was seen ten or more times. This chain links TRBV7-9 with TRBJ1-1; possibly TRBD1 for D (6 bases). Trimming took 6 bases from V and 7 from J, leaving 15 bases between them. In germline, CDR1 is SEHNR, CDR2 FQNEAQ (reference sequence). The CDR3 runs 13 residues. As DNA, the CDR3 is TGTGCCAGCAGGGGGGGGCCGAGCGTTGAAGCTTTCTTT. This gives the protein CASRGGPSVEAFF.

The rearrangement links TRBV7-8 to TRBJ2-7; 11 positions agree with TRBD2. Germline loops: CDR1 SGHVS, CDR2 FQNEAQ. Trimming at V came to 5 bases and at J to 9 bases, leaving 12 bases not matched to a gene. This CDR3 has 15 residues. The CDR3 DNA is TGTGCCAGCAGCATACTAGCGGGAGCCCTATCCGGGCAGTACTTC. Residues: CASSILAGALSGQYF.

This chain connects TRBV7-9 to TRBJ2-5; 7 nucleotides agree with TRBD2. V shed 5 bases, J shed 4 bases, and the junction held 10 bases outside the gene matches. Germline lookup yields CDR1 SEHNR and CDR2 FQNEAQ (reference sequence). This CDR3 region has 15 residues. Here the CDR3 DNA reads TGTGCCAGCAGCCCGAGGGAGGGGCGCTCAGAGACCCAGTACTTC. Translated, it gives CASSPREGRSETQYF.

This clonotype was seen ten or more times. This sequence joins TRBV5-5 and TRBJ1-1; D is unclear. The CDR3 is made up of 12 amino acids. CDR1 is SGHKS, CDR2 YYEKEE, per germline (reference sequence). V gave up 3 bases and J gave up 10 bases, with 13 bases separating them. In nucleotides, the CDR3 is TGTGCCAGCAGCTCGGAGTCTGGGTCAGCTTTCTTT. Encoded protein: CASSSESGSAFF.

This sequence joins TRBV9 and TRBJ1-1, with D maybe TRBD1 (5 bases). Germline V gives CDR1 SGDLS, CDR2 YYNGEE. The CDR3 sequence is 11 residues long. Here the CDR3 reads CAGAGWTEAFF. In DNA, the CDR3 is TGTGCTGGAGCAGGGTGGACTGAAGCTTTCTTT. The full variable domain, with the rest looked up from reference TRBV9 and TRBJ1-1, is DSGVTQTPKHLITATGQRVTLRCSPRSGDLSVYWYQQSLDQGLQFLIQYYNGEERAKGNILERFSAQQFPDLHSELNLSSLELGDSALYFCAGAGWTEAFFGQGTRLTVV.

V and J are TRBV10-3 and TRBJ2-5; 7 bases are shared with TRBD2. Losses at the gene ends were 0 bases for V and 4 bases for J; bases not matched to a gene: 5. There are 15 residues in the CDR3. Germline V gene data show CDR1 as ENHRY and CDR2 as SYGVKD. Here the CDR3 DNA reads TGTGCCATCAGTGAGTCGGCAGGGAGGGTAGAGACCCAGTACTTC. Its translation is CAISESAGRVETQYF.

This chain uses TRBV7-2 with TRBJ2-1; D gene uncertain. V shed 1 base and J shed 6 bases, with 10 bases lying between them. Germline CDR1 reads SGHTA; CDR2 reads FQGNSA. CDR3 size: 14 residues. This CDR3 is CASSLGGSGNEQFF. CDR3 DNA: TGTGCCAGCAGCTTAGGGGGTAGTGGCAATGAGCAGTTCTTC.

This clonotype has more than one count but fewer than ten. The V call is TRBV28, the J call TRBJ1-2; D perhaps matches TRBD1 (5 bases). The germline V gene has CDR1 MDHEN and CDR2 SYDVKM. V dropped 2 bases and J dropped 6 bases, with 13 bases sitting between them. This CDR3 is 14 amino acids long. As DNA, the CDR3 is TGTGCCAGCAGTTTACTCAGGGATGCAAATGGCTACACCTTC. This gives the protein CASSLLRDANGYTF.

There are many counts of this clonotype. The chain joins TRBV4-1 to TRBJ1-1; no clear D. Germline-derived CDR1 and CDR2 are MGHRA and YSYEKL. The CDR3 is made up of 17 amino acids. Trimming removed 0 bases from V and 3 bases from J, with 17 bases in between. Written as DNA, the CDR3 is TGCGCCAGCAGCCAAGACGTAAGGCTGGGCTGGGACACTGAAGCTTTCTTT. Amino acid sequence: CASSQDVRLGWDTEAFF.

This clonotype was seen ten or more times. The V call is TRBV20-1, the J call TRBJ2-7; D perhaps matches TRBD2 (6 bases). This CDR3 has 18 residues. The ends were cut back, 2 bases at V and 3 bases at J, with 26 bases in the middle. Germline CDR1 DFQATT, CDR2 SNEGSKA (reference sequence). This CDR3 reads CSARLSPALGGVIYEQYF. The DNA of the CDR3 is TGCAGTGCTAGACTTTCCCCCGCTTTGGGCGGGGTAATCTACGAGCAGTACTTC.

Only one count was recorded for this clonotype. The chain carries TRBV10-3 and TRBJ2-5; D is possibly TRBD2 (5 bases). Germline V gives CDR1 ENHRY, CDR2 SYGVKD. The CDR3 runs to 15 residues. V lost 4 bases, J lost 4 bases, and 16 bases lay in between. The CDR3: CAISVQAEGLETQYF. CDR3 DNA sequence: TGTGCCATCAGTGTGCAAGCGGAAGGGCTAGAGACCCAGTACTTC.